The 23 T cell receptor beta chains listed next were all sequenced from one sample in a study of blood T cell repertoires in COVID-19. Sequencing used immunoSEQ multiplex PCR; TCRdb keeps in-frame clones, though not all of them. The data show some 150,000 clones, with around nine tenths seen just once and roughly 2% held by the top ten. Sequenced material: peripheral blood. The receptors were gathered from a human donor in a cohort sampled during active COVID-19.

This chain connects TRBV5-1 to TRBJ2-5; TRBD2 matches at 16 bases. The V gene's germline CDR1 is SGHRS and CDR2 YFSETQ. V was clipped by 4 bases and J by 2 bases; unmatched bases: 8. CDR3 length: 18 amino acids. CDR3 amino acids: CASSAGLAGGPRQETQYF. As DNA, the CDR3 is TGCGCCAGCAGCGCGGGACTAGCGGGGGGGCCAAGGCAAGAGACCCAGTACTTC.

The chain has TRBV2 and TRBJ1-5, with D possibly matching TRBD1 (5 bases). The germline CDR1 and CDR2 sequences are SNHLY and FYNNEI. CDR3 length equals 15 residues. Between the trimmed V and J ends, which lost 5 bases and 2 bases, there was a span of 13 bases. Written as DNA, the CDR3 is TGTGCCAGCAGTTATGACAGCGGGGGCAATCAGCCCCAGCATTTT. Protein sequence: CASSYDSGGNQPQHF.

The chain combines TRBV28 with TRBJ2-7, with D unresolved. The CDR3 has 14 amino acids. CDR1 and CDR2 (germline): MDHEN, SYDVKM. Trimming left V 2 bases short and J 4 bases short, with 12 bases between. This CDR3 is CASSLLRSAYEQYF. The CDR3 nucleotides read TGTGCCAGCAGTTTACTCAGAAGTGCTTACGAGCAGTACTTC.

V and J are TRBV7-3 and TRBJ1-6, with D possibly being TRBD1 (6 bases). Trimming took off 5 bases at V and 13 bases at J, with 18 bases between the two ends. This CDR3 spans 14 amino acids. Germline V gene lookup returns CDR1 SGHTA and CDR2 FQGTGA. The CDR3 DNA is TGTGCCAGCAGCCCCGGGGGGGGCCACGGGCCCCTCCACTTT. Translated: CASSPGGGHGPLHF.

The chain recombines TRBV7-8 with TRBJ2-5; 10 bases fit TRBD2. The CDR3 extends over 18 amino acids. With 4 bases clipped from V and 5 bases from J, the junction kept 16 bases outside the gene matches. Germline V gene data show CDR1 as SGHVS and CDR2 as FQNEAQ. CDR3 protein: CASSSRRLAGAQGETQYF. The CDR3 DNA follows: TGTGCCAGCAGCTCCCGCCGGCTAGCGGGGGCCCAAGGGGAGACCCAGTACTTC.

The chain combines TRBV11-2 with TRBJ2-7; a possible D gene is TRBD1 (6 bases). CDR1 and CDR2 (germline): SGHAT, FQNNGV. The V and J ends lost 4 bases and 0 bases respectively, with 10 bases between them. CDR3 length equals 14 residues. The CDR3 here is CASSSQGSSYEQYF. The CDR3 DNA sequence: TGTGCCAGCAGCTCCCAGGGGAGCTCCTACGAGCAGTACTTC.

This rearrangement joins TRBV9 to TRBJ2-7; 7 positions match TRBD2. Losses at the gene ends were 4 bases for V and 2 bases for J; bases not matched to a gene: 9. The CDR3 contains 15 residues. CDR1 is SGDLS, CDR2 YYNGEE, per germline. The CDR3 region is CASSPGGGKTYEQYF. CDR3 coding DNA: TGTGCCAGCAGCCCGGGAGGAGGGAAGACCTACGAGCAGTACTTC.

The chain employs TRBV3-1 (or the pseudogene TRBV3-2) and TRBJ2-1; TRBD1 aligns across 7 bases. The CDR3 is made up of 15 amino acids. V trimming: 0 bases; J trimming: 9 bases; junction bases outside the gene matches: 8. Germline V gene data show CDR1 as LGHDT and CDR2 as YNNKEL (reference sequence). As DNA, the CDR3 is TGTGCCAGCAGCCAAGATAAGGGGGCCCTCGGTGAGCAGTTCTTC. Protein product: CASSQDKGALGEQFF.

The V and J genes are TRBV15 and TRBJ2-3, with D unresolved. CDR3 length equals 15 residues. Germline CDR1 LNHNV, CDR2 YYDKDF (reference sequence). V lost 5 bases, J lost 1 base, and 13 bases lay in between. The CDR3 protein is CATSARSPGTDTQYF. The CDR3 DNA reads TGTGCCACCAGCGCTAGGTCCCCTGGCACAGATACGCAGTATTTT.

This clone has only one observation. One end of the junction is discordant with germline, which a read error may explain. The rearrangement joins TRBV7-7 to TRBJ2-5, with 10 bases fitting TRBD2. Germline CDR1 SSHAT, CDR2 FNYEAQ (reference sequence). The CDR3 spans 14 residues. The CDR3 DNA reads as TGTGCTAGCAGCTTGGATTCTAGCGGGGGGACCCAGTACTTC. Translated, it gives CASSLDSSGGTQYF. Complete variable domain (other parts from reference TRBV7-7 and TRBJ2-5): GAGVSQSPRYKVTKRGQDVTLRCDPISSHATLYWYQQALGQGPEFLTYFNYEAQPDKSGLPSDRFSAERPEGSISTLTIQRTEQRDSAMYRCASSLDSSGGTQYFGPGTRLLVL.

In DNA, the CDR3 is TGCGCCAGCATCTCCGGGACAGGGGCAGATACGCAGTATTTT. It is translated as CASISGTGADTQYF. V and J are TRBV5-1 and TRBJ2-3; 10 bases match TRBD1. The junction had 5 bases not matched to a gene; V was cut back by 6 bases and J by 4 bases. CDR3 size: 14 residues. Germline V gene sequence: CDR1 SGHRS, CDR2 YFSETQ.

In this sample, this clone turned up a few times. This chain connects TRBV25-1 to TRBJ2-7, with a weak D call TRBD1 (6 bases). V gave up 4 bases and J gave up 5 bases, with 15 bases separating them. Germline lookup yields CDR1 MGHDK and CDR2 SYGVNS. CDR3 length: 14 amino acids. The CDR3 is CASSGSMTGHEQYF. In DNA form, the CDR3 reads TGTGCCAGCAGTGGGTCTATGACAGGCCACGAGCAGTACTTC.

This chain joins TRBV9 and TRBJ2-5, with a tentative D call TRBD2 (6 bases). CDR1 and CDR2 (germline): SGDLS, YYNGEE. The CDR3 spans 15 residues. V was clipped by 2 bases and J by 4 bases, with 15 bases between them. CDR3 DNA sequence: TGTGCCAGCAGCGTCAACCGGGGGTTTGGAGAGACCCAGTACTTC. This sequence encodes CASSVNRGFGETQYF.

The genes are TRBV6-2 or TRBV6-3 and TRBJ2-7, with D hard to call. The CDR3 is 11 residues long. Germline values: CDR1 MNHEY, CDR2 SVGEGT. The germline V and J ends were trimmed by 4 bases and 6 bases, with 7 bases remaining between them. The CDR3 protein is CASSFPGEQYF. The CDR3 nucleotides are TGTGCCAGCAGTTTCCCGGGCGAGCAGTACTTC.

The chain is built from TRBV27 and TRBJ1-1; perhaps TRBD1 as D (6 bases). The ends were cut back, 5 bases at V and 4 bases at J, with 17 bases in the middle. Germline-derived CDR1 and CDR2 are MNHEY and SMNVEV (reference sequence). This CDR3 is built from 15 residues. The CDR3 DNA follows: TGTGCCAGCAGTCCGATACAGGGATTGAGCACTGAAGCTTTCTTT. This translates into CASSPIQGLSTEAFF.

The chain carries TRBV28 and TRBJ2-2; 8 nucleotides agree with TRBD1. Germline trimming cut 5 bases from V and 5 bases from J; bases unmatched to any gene: 4. Germline values: CDR1 MDHEN, CDR2 SYDVKM. CDR3 size: 14 residues. The CDR3 sequence: CASSRTGRTGELFF. In nucleotides, the CDR3 is TGTGCCAGCAGTCGGACAGGGAGAACCGGGGAGCTGTTTTTT.

The V gene is TRBV4-2, the J gene TRBJ2-5, with 7 positions matching TRBD2. This CDR3 has 14 residues. Germline assignment: CDR1 LGHNA and CDR2 YNFKEQ. V dropped 0 bases and J dropped 7; count of bases not matched to a gene: 5. The CDR3 DNA follows: TGTGCCAGCAGCCAAGACCGTGGGGGGGGGACCCAGTACTTC. Translating gives CASSQDRGGGTQYF.

This chain links TRBV11-3 with TRBJ1-5; a possible D gene is TRBD1 (5 bases). The CDR3 totals 17 residues. Germline loops: CDR1 SGHNT, CDR2 YENEEA. V was shortened by 8 bases and J by 0 bases, with 20 bases between the two germline ends. CDR3 sequence reads: CASRGDSRPYSNQPQHF. In nucleotides, the CDR3 is TGTGCCAGCCGAGGGGACTCTCGGCCATATAGCAATCAGCCCCAGCATTTT.

The chain joins TRBV28 to TRBJ2-7; D uncertain. CDR3 length equals 15 residues. In germline, CDR1 is MDHEN, CDR2 SYDVKM. Trimming shortened V by 1 base and J by 5 bases, and 15 bases separated the two germline ends. CDR3 DNA: TGTGCCAGCAGTTTATCGTCAGGTATCCGTCACGAGCAGTACTTC. Translation: CASSLSSGIRHEQYF. The whole variable domain, filled in from reference TRBV28 and TRBJ2-7, reads DVKVTQSSRYLVKRTGEKVFLECVQDMDHENMFWYRQDPGLGLRLIYFSYDVKMKEKGDIPEGYSVSREKKERFSLILESASTNQTSMYLCASSLSSGIRHEQYFGPGTRLTVT.

The chain is built from TRBV6-5 and TRBJ1-5, with 10 positions matching TRBD1. The ends lost 4 bases at V and 6 bases at J; junction bases unmatched: 6. This CDR3 spans 15 amino acids. From germline, CDR1 is MNHEY and CDR2 SVGAGI. CDR3 amino acids: CASSLRQGAIQPQHF. CDR3 nucleotide sequence: TGTGCCAGCAGTTTGCGACAGGGGGCTATTCAGCCCCAGCATTTT.

CDR3 loop: CASSLALAYNEQFF. DNA of the CDR3: TGTGCCAGCAGCTTAGCGCTAGCCTACAATGAGCAGTTCTTC. The rearrangement uses TRBV7-8 and TRBJ2-1; D unresolved. Trimming took 0 bases from V and 2 from J, leaving 5 bases between them. CDR1 is SGHVS, CDR2 FQNEAQ, per germline. This CDR3 has 14 amino acids.

The CDR3 loop reads CSVWSGQNRYNSPLHF. For the CDR3, the DNA is TGCAGCGTTTGGTCCGGACAGAACAGGTATAATTCACCCCTCCACTTT. The chain recombines TRBV29-1 with TRBJ1-6; possible D gene TRBD1, 6 bases. Trimming stripped 5 bases from V and 4 bases from J, with 18 bases between. Germline V gene lookup returns CDR1 SQVTM and CDR2 ANQGSEA. This CDR3 has 16 residues.

Written as DNA, the CDR3 is TGTGCCAGCAGCCCCCTGGGAGGGGTTAACTATGGCTACACCTTC. Amino acid sequence: CASSPLGGVNYGYTF. The chain has TRBV7-2 and TRBJ1-2; a weak D match, TRBD1 (5 bases). Trimming shortened V by 5 bases and J by 1 base, and 14 bases separated the two germline ends. CDR1 and CDR2 (germline): SGHTA, FQGNSA. The CDR3 runs to 15 residues.